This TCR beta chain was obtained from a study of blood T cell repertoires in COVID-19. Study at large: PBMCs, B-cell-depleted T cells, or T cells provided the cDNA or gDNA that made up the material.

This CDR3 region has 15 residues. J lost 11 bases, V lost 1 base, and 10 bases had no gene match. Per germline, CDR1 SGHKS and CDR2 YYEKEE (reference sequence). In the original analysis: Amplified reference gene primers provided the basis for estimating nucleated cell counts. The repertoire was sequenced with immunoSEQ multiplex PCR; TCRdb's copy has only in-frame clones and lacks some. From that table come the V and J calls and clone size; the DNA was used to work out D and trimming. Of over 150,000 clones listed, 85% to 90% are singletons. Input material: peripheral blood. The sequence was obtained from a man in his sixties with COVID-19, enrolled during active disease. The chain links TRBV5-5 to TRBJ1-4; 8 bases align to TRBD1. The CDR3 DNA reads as TGTGCCAGCAGCTTGCCCAACAGGGGGTTGCAGAAACTGTTTTTT. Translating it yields CASSLPNRGLQKLFF.